The present T cell receptor (beta chain) was sequenced within a study of OX40 agonist ivuxolimab in advanced cancers. About this clone itself: What it binds is not known.

The protocol was immunoSEQ multiplex PCR, while the TCRdb copy is restricted to in-frame clones and leaves out a portion. The sample has 60,000 or so clones, around 93% seen once; the top ten hold 15% to 20%. Study findings and constraints: A proportion of nonresponders additionally exhibited low normalized T-cell clonal expansion.

The clonotype originates from an adult with an advanced solid tumor such as melanoma, head and neck, liver or kidney cancer. The material was CD4+ or CD8+ T cells sorted from blood, obtained in a trial of the OX40 agonist ivuxolimab.

The CDR3 spells CASSSNEQFF. CDR3 nucleotide sequence: TGTGCCAGCAGTTCCAATGAGCAGTTCTTC. The chain joins TRBV6-5 to TRBJ2-1; D is uncertain. The CDR3 runs 10 residues. V was trimmed by 4 bases and J by 6 bases, leaving 1 base between them. Looked up from germline, CDR1 is MNHEY and CDR2 is SVGAGI.